This T cell receptor (beta chain) comes out of a study of spatial heterogeneity in lung cancer. CDR3 length: 14 residues. The V end lost 7 bases, the J end lost 1 base, and 10 bases lay between the germline ends. Per germline, CDR1 MNHNY and CDR2 SVGAGI (reference sequence). Time point in this sample: sample taken at primary tumor resection. Extraction of whole RNA from tumor, nontumor lung or frozen PBMC preceded unsorted sequencing. TCRdb fed the 5' RACE reads into MiXCR, producing one record per CDR3 protein. The top ten hold around 34% of the sample, which has approximately 29,000 distinct CDR3 sequences, around 9.2% seen once.

The TCR sequence derives from a female donor with early-stage non-small cell lung cancer. This chain connects TRBV6-6 to TRBJ2-2, with D maybe TRBD1 (6 bases). Sample: PBMCs, taken at surgery. Here the CDR3 DNA reads TGTGCCAGCACTCGACAGGAGAACACCGGGGAGCTGTTTTTT. It is translated as CASTRQENTGELFF.